This T cell receptor (beta chain) is from a study of blood T cells in healthy people across ages. In the case of this clonotype: What it binds is unknown. At one of its ends the junction is not consistent with the germline gene, which may arise from a read error.

Samples had at least 6.5 million PBMCs isolated from them. Broader study findings: With age, beta diversity per million T cells declined roughly linearly, significantly by 30 to 40.

The second PCR ran roughly 7 to 12 cycles with a sample-barcoded 5' primer and J-beta primers. Every cDNA was tagged by a template-switch adaptor with 12 random nucleotides. MiXCR, applied by TCRdb to the 5' RACE reads, yields one record per CDR3 protein. There are hundreds of thousands of distinct CDR3 sequences in the sample; 40% to 50% occur only once, and roughly 19% lies in the top ten. Germline-derived CDR1 and CDR2 are MNHEY and SMNVEV (reference sequence). The CDR3 is made up of 13 amino acids. V usage is TRBV27 and J usage is TRBJ2-4; D gene ambiguous. The DNA matches TRBJ2-7 better at its end, which makes the J call doubtful. Sequencing was done on a sample of blood. This clonotype was sampled from a man aged 55 to 70 in good health. CDR3 bases: TGTGCCAGCAATTTAGGGCATAACTACGAGCAGTACTTC. It yields the protein CASNLGHNYEQYF.